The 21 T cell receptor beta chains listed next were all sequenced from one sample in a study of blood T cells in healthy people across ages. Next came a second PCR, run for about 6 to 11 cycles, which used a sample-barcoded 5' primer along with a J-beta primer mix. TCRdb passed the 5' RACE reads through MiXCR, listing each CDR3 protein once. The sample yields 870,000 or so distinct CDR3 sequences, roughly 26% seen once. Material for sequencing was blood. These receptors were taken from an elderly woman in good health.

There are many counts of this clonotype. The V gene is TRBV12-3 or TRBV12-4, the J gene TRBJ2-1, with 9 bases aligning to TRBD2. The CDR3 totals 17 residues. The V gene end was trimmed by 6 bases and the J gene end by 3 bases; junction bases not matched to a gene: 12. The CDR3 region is CASRTAGGTGYYNEQFF. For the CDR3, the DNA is TGTGCCAGCAGAACTGCGGGGGGGACTGGGTACTACAATGAGCAGTTCTTC.

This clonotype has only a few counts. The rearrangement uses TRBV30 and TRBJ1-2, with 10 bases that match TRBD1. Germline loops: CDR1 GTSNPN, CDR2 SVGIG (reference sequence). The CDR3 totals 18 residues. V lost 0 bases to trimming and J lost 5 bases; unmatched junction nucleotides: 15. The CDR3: CAWSVRVMGDRGYYGYTF. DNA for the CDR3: TGTGCCTGGAGTGTACGAGTTATGGGGGACAGGGGATATTATGGCTACACCTTC.

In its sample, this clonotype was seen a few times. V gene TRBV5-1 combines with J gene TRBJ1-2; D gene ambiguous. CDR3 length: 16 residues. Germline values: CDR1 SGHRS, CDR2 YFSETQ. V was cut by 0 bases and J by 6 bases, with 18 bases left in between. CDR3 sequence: CASSLGASSIWDGYTF. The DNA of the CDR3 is TGCGCCAGCAGCTTGGGGGCTAGCTCGATTTGGGATGGCTACACCTTC.

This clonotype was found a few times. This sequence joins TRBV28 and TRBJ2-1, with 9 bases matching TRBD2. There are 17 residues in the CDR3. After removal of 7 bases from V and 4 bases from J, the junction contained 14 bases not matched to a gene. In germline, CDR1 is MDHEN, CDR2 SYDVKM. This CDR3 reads CASTSLVAGVVYNEQFF. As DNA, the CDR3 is TGTGCCAGCACCTCCTTAGTAGCGGGAGTAGTTTACAATGAGCAGTTCTTC.

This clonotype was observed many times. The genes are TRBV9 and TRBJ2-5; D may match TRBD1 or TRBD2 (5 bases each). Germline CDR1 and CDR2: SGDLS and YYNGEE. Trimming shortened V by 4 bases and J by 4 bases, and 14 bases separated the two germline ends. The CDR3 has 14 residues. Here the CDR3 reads CASSNRDHGETQYF. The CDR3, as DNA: TGTGCCAGCAGCAACCGGGACCACGGAGAGACCCAGTACTTC.

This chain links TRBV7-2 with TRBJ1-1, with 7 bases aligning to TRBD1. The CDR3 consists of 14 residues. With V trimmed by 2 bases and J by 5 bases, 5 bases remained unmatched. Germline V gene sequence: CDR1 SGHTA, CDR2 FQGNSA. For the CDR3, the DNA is TGTGCCAGCAGCTTACAGGGGGAAAAGACTGAAGCTTTCTTT. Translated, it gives CASSLQGEKTEAFF.

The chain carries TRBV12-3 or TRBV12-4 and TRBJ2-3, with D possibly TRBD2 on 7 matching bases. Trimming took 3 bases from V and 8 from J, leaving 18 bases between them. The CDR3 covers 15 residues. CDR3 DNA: TGTGCCAGCAGTTTGGCGGGGGCCTGGTCAGGTACGCAGTATTTT. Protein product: CASSLAGAWSGTQYF.

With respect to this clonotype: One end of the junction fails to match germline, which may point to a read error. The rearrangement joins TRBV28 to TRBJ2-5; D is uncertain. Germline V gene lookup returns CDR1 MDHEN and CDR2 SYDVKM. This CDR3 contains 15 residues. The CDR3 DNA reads TGTGCCCGCAGTCCGTCGGGCTCCCCCACGGAGACCCAGTACTTC. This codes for CARSPSGSPTETQYF.

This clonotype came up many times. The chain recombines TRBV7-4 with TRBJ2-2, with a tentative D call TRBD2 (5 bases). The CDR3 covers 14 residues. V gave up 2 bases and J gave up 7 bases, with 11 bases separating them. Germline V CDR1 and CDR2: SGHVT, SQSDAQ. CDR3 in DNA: TGTGCCAGCAGCTTAAGGTCTAGCTGCGGGGAGCTGTTTTTT. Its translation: CASSLRSSCGELFF.

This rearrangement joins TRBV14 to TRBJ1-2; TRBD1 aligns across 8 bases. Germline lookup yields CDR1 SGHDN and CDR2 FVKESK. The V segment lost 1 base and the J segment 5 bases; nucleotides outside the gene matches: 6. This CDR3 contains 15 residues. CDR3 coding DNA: TGTGCCAGCAGCCAAGGGACAGGGAGGGGTTATGGCTACACCTTC. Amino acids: CASSQGTGRGYGYTF.

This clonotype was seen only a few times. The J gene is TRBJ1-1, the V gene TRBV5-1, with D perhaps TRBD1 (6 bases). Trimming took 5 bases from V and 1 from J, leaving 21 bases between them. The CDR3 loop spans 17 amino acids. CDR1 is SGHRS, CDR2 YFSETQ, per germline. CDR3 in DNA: TGCGCCAGCAGTTTGACAGGTTCAACCGTGGGGAACACTGAAGCTTTCTTT. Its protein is CASSLTGSTVGNTEAFF.

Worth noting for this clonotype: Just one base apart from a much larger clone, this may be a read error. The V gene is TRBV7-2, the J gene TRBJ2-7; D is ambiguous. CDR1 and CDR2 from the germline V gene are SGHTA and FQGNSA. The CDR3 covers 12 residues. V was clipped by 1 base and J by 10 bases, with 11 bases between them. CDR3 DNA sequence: TGTGCCAGCAGCTTAGACTGGCAGATCCAGTACTTC. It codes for CASSLDWQIQYF.

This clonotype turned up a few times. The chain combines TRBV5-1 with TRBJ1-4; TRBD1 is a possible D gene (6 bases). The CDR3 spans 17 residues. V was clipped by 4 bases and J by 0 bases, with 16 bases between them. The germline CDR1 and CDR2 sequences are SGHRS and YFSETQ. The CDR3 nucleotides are TGCGCCAGCAGCCACAATATCAAGGGGGCAACTAATGAAAAACTGTTTTTT. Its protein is CASSHNIKGATNEKLFF. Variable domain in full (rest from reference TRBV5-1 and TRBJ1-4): KAGVTQTPRYLIKTRGQQVTLSCSPISGHRSVSWYQQTPGQGLQFLFEYFSETQRNKGNFPGRFSGRQFSNSRSEMNVSTLELGDSALYLCASSHNIKGATNEKLFFGSGTQLSVL.

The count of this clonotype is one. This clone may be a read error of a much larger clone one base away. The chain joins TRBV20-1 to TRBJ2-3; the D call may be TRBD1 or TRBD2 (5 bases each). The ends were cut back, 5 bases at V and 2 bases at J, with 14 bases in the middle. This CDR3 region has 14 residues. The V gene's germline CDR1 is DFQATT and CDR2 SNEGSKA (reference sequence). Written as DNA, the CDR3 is TGCAGTGCTGGCAGGAAGGGGACCACAGATACGCAGTATTTT. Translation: CSAGRKGTTDTQYF.

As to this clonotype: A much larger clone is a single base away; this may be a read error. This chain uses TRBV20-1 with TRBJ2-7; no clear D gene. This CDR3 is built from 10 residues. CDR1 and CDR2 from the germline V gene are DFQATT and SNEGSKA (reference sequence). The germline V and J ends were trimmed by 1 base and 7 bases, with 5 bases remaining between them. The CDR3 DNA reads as TGCAGTGCTAGAGCGAATGAGCAGTACTTC. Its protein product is CSARANEQYF.

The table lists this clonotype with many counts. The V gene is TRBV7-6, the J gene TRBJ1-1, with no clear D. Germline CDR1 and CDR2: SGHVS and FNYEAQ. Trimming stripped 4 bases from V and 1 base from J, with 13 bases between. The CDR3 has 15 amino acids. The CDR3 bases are TGTGCCAGCAGCTCGGTCAACGTCCAGAACACTGAAGCTTTCTTT. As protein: CASSSVNVQNTEAFF.

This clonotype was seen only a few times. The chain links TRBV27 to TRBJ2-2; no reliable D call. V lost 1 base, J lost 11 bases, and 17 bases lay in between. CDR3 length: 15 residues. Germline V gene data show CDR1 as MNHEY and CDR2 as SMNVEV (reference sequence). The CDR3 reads CASSLYPGAVRELFF. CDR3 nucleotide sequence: TGTGCCAGCAGTTTATACCCCGGTGCAGTGAGAGAGCTGTTTTTT.

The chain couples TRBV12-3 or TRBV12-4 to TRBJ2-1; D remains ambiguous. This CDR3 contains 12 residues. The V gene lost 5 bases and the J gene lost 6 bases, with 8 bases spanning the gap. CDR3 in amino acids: CASSPRCNEQFF. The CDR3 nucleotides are TGTGCCAGCAGTCCCAGGTGCAATGAGCAGTTCTTC.

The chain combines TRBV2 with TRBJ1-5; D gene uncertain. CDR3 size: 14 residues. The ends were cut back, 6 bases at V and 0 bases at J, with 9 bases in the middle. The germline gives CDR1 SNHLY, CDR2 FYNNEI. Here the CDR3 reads CASRVDPSNQPQHF. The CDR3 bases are TGTGCCAGCAGGGTAGACCCTAGCAATCAGCCCCAGCATTTT.

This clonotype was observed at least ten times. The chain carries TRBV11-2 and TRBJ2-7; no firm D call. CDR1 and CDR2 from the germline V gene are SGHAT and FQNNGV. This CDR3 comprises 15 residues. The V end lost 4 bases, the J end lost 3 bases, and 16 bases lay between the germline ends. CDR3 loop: CASSYQPSGGYEQYF. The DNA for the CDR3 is TGTGCCAGCAGCTACCAGCCCTCCGGCGGCTACGAGCAGTACTTC.

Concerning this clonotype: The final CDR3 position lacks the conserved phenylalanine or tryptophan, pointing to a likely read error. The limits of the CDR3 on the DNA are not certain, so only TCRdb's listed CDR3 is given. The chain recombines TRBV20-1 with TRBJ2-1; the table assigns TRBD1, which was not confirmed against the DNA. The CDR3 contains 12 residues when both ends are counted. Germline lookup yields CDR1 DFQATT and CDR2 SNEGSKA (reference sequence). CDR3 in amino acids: CSGGDGGMSSSS.